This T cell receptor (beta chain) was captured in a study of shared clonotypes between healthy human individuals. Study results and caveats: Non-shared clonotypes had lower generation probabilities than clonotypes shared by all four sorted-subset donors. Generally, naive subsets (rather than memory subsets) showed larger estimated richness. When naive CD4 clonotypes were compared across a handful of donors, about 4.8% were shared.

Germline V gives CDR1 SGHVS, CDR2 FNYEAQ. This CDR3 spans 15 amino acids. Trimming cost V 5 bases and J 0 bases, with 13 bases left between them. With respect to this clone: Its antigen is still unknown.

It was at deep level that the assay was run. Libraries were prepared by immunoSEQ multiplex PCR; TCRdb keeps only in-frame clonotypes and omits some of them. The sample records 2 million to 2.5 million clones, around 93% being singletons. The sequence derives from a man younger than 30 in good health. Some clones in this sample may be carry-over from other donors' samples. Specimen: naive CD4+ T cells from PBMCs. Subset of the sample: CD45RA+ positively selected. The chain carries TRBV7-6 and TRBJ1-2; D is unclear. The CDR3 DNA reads TGTGCCAGCAGCCTTCGACCGCTAGCTAACTATGGCTACACCTTC. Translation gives CASSLRPLANYGYTF.